Many counts were recorded for the clone carrying this TCR beta chain. The record originates from a study of T cells in Graves' hyperthyroidism and ophthalmopathy. The germline gives CDR1 SGHRS, CDR2 YFSETQ. The CDR3 covers 14 residues. The junction had 6 bases not matched to a gene; V was cut back by 4 bases and J by 5 bases. What was amplified from RNA transcripts were TCR beta CDR3 regions. The TCR CDR3 was amplified in a first-round RT-PCR using the HTBI primer set. TCRdb redid the calling of the multiplex PCR reads with MiXCR, one entry per CDR3 protein. There are around 700,000 distinct CDR3 sequences in the sample; over 15% occur only once, and approximately 15% lies in the top ten.

Material for sequencing was blood. The V gene is TRBV5-1, the J gene TRBJ2-3; 8 bases fit TRBD2. The sequence was obtained from a woman between 45 and 65 years old with Graves' hyperthyroidism that later progressed to Graves' ophthalmopathy. This chain's CDR3 is CASSGGTREDTQYF. The CDR3 DNA reads as TGCGCCAGCAGCGGCGGGACTAGAGAAGATACGCAGTATTTT.